The clone carrying this T cell receptor beta chain was found a few times. The data stem from a study of identical twins. MiXCR, run by TCRdb on the 5' RACE reads, gives a single entry per CDR3 protein. Among approximately 600,000 distinct CDR3 sequences listed, about 7% were seen once. Germline assignment: CDR1 DFQATT and CDR2 SNEGSKA (reference sequence). The CDR3 totals 13 residues. Deletions cut 2 bases from V and 10 bases from J, with 14 bases between. The same sample was also studied in work on yellow fever vaccine responses in identical twins.

The specimen sequenced was PBMCs. The J gene is TRBJ1-4, the V gene TRBV20-1; D unclear. This receptor was identified in a woman aged 18-29 years in good health. CDR3 coding DNA: TGCAGTGCTAGACCCCCGCCGGGCCCAAAACTGTTTTTT. This codes for CSARPPPGPKLFF.